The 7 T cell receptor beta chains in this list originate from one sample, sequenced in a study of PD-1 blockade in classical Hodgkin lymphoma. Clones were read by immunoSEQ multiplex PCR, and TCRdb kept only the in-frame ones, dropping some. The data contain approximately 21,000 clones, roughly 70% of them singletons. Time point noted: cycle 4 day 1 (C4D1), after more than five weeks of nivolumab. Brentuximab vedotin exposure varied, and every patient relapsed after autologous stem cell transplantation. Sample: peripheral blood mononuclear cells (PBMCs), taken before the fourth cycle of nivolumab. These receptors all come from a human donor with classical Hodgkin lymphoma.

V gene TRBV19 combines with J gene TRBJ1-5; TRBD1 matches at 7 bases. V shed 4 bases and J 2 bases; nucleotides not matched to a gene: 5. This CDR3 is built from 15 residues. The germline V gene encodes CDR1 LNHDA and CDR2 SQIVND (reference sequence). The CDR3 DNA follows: TGTGCCAGTAGTACGCGGACAGGTGGCAATCAGCCCCAGCATTTT. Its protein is CASSTRTGGNQPQHF.

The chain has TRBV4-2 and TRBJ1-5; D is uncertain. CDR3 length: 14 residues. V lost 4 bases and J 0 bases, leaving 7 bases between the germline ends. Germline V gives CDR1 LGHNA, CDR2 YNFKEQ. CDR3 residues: CASSLVDSNQPQHF. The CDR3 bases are TGTGCCAGCAGCCTGGTAGATAGCAATCAGCCCCAGCATTTT.

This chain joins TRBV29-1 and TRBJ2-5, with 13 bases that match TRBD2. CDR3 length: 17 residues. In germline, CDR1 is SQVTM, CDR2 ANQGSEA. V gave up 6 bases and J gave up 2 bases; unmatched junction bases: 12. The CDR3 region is CSVPKGGLAGSQETQYF. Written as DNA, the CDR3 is TGCAGCGTCCCTAAGGGGGGACTAGCGGGGTCACAAGAGACCCAGTACTTC.

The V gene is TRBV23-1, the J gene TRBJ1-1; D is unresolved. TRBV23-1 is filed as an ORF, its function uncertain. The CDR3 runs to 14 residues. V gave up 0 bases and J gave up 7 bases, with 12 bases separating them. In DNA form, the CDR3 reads TGCGCCAGCAGTCAATCGTGGGCGGATAGTGAAGCTTTCTTT. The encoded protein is CASSQSWADSEAFF.

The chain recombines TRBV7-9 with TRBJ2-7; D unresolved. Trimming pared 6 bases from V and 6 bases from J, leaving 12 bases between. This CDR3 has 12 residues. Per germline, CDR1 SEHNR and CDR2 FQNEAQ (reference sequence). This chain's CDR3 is CASRDDLGEQYF. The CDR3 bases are TGTGCCAGCAGGGATGATCTGGGCGAGCAGTACTTC.

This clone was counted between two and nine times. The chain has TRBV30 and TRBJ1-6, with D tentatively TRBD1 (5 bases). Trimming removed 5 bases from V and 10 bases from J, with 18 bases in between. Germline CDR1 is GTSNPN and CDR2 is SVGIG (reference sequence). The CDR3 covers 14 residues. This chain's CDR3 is CAWSGLGSRSPLHF. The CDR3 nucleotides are TGTGCCTGGTCAGGGCTTGGATCCAGGTCACCCCTCCACTTT.

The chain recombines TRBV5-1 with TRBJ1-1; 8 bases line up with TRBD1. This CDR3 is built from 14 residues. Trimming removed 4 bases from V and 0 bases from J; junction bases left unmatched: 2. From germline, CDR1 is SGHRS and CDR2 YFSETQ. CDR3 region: CASSLTGVNTEAFF. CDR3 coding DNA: TGCGCCAGCAGCCTGACAGGGGTGAACACTGAAGCTTTCTTT.